The 22 T cell receptor beta chains listed next were all sequenced from one sample in a study of blood T cell repertoires in COVID-19. Data came from immunoSEQ multiplex PCR; TCRdb stores just in-frame clones and leaves some out. The sample comprises over 200,000 clones, roughly 80% of which are singletons, and 5.1% rests with the top ten. The sample was peripheral blood. The receptors were gathered from a human donor in a cohort sampled during active COVID-19.

The genes are TRBV28 and TRBJ1-2; D gene unclear. The CDR3 has 13 residues. V lost 5 bases and J lost 4, with 11 bases in between. Per the germline V gene, CDR1 is MDHEN and CDR2 is SYDVKM. The CDR3 DNA follows: TGTGCCAGCAGTCCGTCGGGAAGCTATGGCTACACCTTC. Translation gives CASSPSGSYGYTF.

This clone came up a few times. The chain is built from TRBV5-4 and TRBJ1-6; TRBD1 is a possible D gene (6 bases). CDR3 size: 14 residues. Germline lookup yields CDR1 SGHNT and CDR2 YYREEE (reference sequence). V was shortened by 5 bases and J by 7 bases, with 13 bases between the two germline ends. CDR3 residues: CASRPGTSNSPLHF. CDR3 DNA sequence: TGTGCCAGCAGACCCGGGACATCCAATTCACCCCTCCACTTT.

A few counts support this clone. The chain links TRBV30 to TRBJ1-2; TRBD1 might be the D (5 bases). The germline V gene encodes CDR1 GTSNPN and CDR2 SVGIG (reference sequence). The V end lost 0 bases, the J end lost 4 bases, and 9 bases lay between the germline ends. The CDR3 has 13 residues. DNA of the CDR3: TGTGCCTGGAGTGTGACAGTAGGCTATGGCTACACCTTC. Translating it yields CAWSVTVGYGYTF.

The chain links TRBV7-2 to TRBJ1-1; weak D call: TRBD1 (5 bases). Germline V CDR1 and CDR2: SGHTA, FQGNSA. The CDR3 is made up of 16 amino acids. Trimming removed 5 bases at V and 2 bases at J, with 18 bases between. The chain's CDR3 is CASSRGELGGNTEAFF. The DNA for the CDR3 is TGTGCCAGCAGCCGGGGTGAGTTGGGGGGAAACACTGAAGCTTTCTTT.

CDR3 sequence (DNA): TGTGCCAGCAGTGGGGCAGGGGATTTCTACGAGCAGTACTTC. Its protein is CASSGAGDFYEQYF. The rearrangement links TRBV2 to TRBJ2-7; D possibly corresponds to TRBD1 (6 bases). The CDR3 contains 14 residues. Germline CDR1 is SNHLY and CDR2 is FYNNEI. V lost 4 bases to trimming and J lost 3 bases, with 13 bases between them.

The chain's CDR3 is CASSLGQGAREQFF. As DNA, the CDR3 is TGTGCCAGCAGCTTAGGGCAGGGGGCTAGGGAGCAGTTCTTC. The chain carries TRBV7-9 and TRBJ2-1; 8 bases agree with TRBD1. Germline V lookup: CDR1 SEHNR, CDR2 FQNEAQ (reference sequence). This CDR3 comprises 14 residues. The V gene end was trimmed by 1 base and the J gene end by 10 bases; junction bases not matched to a gene: 6.

CDR3 in DNA: TGTGCCAGCAGCTTTGGACAGGGGAAAGATACGCAGTATTTT. Amino acids: CASSFGQGKDTQYF. The rearrangement uses TRBV5-6 and TRBJ2-3; 9 positions match TRBD1. Germline loops: CDR1 SGHDT, CDR2 YYEEEE. CDR3 size: 14 residues. The ends lost 2 bases at V and 5 bases at J; junction bases unmatched: 3. Looking up the rest from reference TRBV5-6 and TRBJ2-3 gives the full variable domain: DAGVTQSPTHLIKTRGQQVTLRCSPKSGHDTVSWYQQALGQGPQFIFQYYEEEERQRGNFPDRFSGHQFPNYSSELNVNALLLGDSALYLCASSFGQGKDTQYFGPGTRLTVL.

The V and J genes are TRBV7-2 and TRBJ2-7; 9 bases are shared with TRBD1. V dropped 5 bases and J dropped 3; count of bases not matched to a gene: 5. Germline assignment: CDR1 SGHTA and CDR2 FQGNSA. The CDR3 runs to 14 residues. CDR3 protein: CASSSRDRDYEQYF. DNA of the CDR3: TGTGCCAGCAGCAGTCGGGACAGGGACTACGAGCAGTACTTC.

This chain connects TRBV5-4 to TRBJ2-7; the D gene is possibly TRBD2 (5 bases). This CDR3 region has 14 residues. Trimming stripped 4 bases from V and 4 bases from J, with 15 bases between. CDR1 SGHNT and CDR2 YYREEE come from the germline V gene (reference sequence). In DNA, the CDR3 is TGTGCCAGCAGCGACGGAGCGGTACAGTACGAGCAGTACTTC. It codes for CASSDGAVQYEQYF.

This clone appeared once. This chain uses TRBV6-5 with TRBJ1-2; 7 positions match TRBD1. In germline, CDR1 is MNHEY, CDR2 SVGAGI. After removal of 2 bases from V and 5 bases from J, the junction contained 5 bases not matched to a gene. The CDR3 runs to 14 residues. Here the CDR3 DNA reads TGTGCCAGCAGTTACGACAGGGTGCGTTATGGCTACACCTTC. Residues: CASSYDRVRYGYTF.

CDR3 nucleotides: TGCGCCAGCAGCCAACGAGCGGGGCTAGGGGAGACCCAGTACTTC. It encodes CASSQRAGLGETQYF. V gene TRBV4-3 combines with J gene TRBJ2-5, with 7 bases fitting TRBD2. The CDR3 extends over 15 amino acids. The germline V gene encodes CDR1 LGHNA and CDR2 YSLEER. V dropped 2 bases and J dropped 5; count of bases not matched to a gene: 8.

The genes are TRBV5-1 and TRBJ2-7, with a tentative D call TRBD1 (5 bases). CDR3 length: 13 residues. Per germline, CDR1 SGHRS and CDR2 YFSETQ. Trimming removed 1 base at V and 4 bases at J, with 9 bases between. The CDR3 is CASSLSQGYEQYF. In DNA, the CDR3 is TGCGCCAGCAGCTTGTCTCAGGGATACGAGCAGTACTTC.

This clone was observed a few times. The chain uses TRBV9 and TRBJ2-7; 8 bases map to TRBD1. The CDR3 contains 15 residues. Germline CDR1 is SGDLS and CDR2 is YYNGEE. Losses at the gene ends were 3 bases for V and 2 bases for J; bases not matched to a gene: 7. The CDR3 region is CASSGGGTGAYEQYF. CDR3 nucleotide sequence: TGTGCCAGCAGCGGCGGCGGGACAGGTGCCTACGAGCAGTACTTC.

The rearrangement uses TRBV2 and TRBJ1-5; no clear D gene. V was clipped by 6 bases and J by 1 base, with 4 bases between them. This CDR3 has 12 residues. Germline CDR1 and CDR2: SNHLY and FYNNEI. CDR3 bases: TGTGCCAGCAGGGCAAGCAATCAGCCCCAGCATTTT. Its protein product is CASRASNQPQHF.

The V and J genes are TRBV30 and TRBJ1-4; D gene uncertain. Germline CDR1 reads GTSNPN; CDR2 reads SVGIG (reference sequence). The CDR3 loop spans 15 amino acids. V was clipped by 0 bases and J by 7 bases, with 15 bases between them. The CDR3 loop reads CAWSVMAPRGEKLFF. Here the CDR3 DNA reads TGTGCCTGGAGTGTAATGGCCCCGCGGGGTGAAAAACTGTTTTTT.

The rearrangement joins TRBV6-2 or TRBV6-3 to TRBJ1-1, with D tentatively TRBD1 (5 bases). The CDR3 loop spans 16 amino acids. Germline-derived CDR1 and CDR2 are MNHEY and SVGEGT. V was clipped by 6 bases and J by 5 bases, with 22 bases between them. The CDR3 DNA follows: TGTGCCAGCAGCCTATCCCCTGGGGCTGGAAAAACTGAAGCTTTCTTT. It specifies CASSLSPGAGKTEAFF.

The V and J genes are TRBV5-4 and TRBJ1-2, with 12 nucleotides matching TRBD1. CDR1 is SGHNT and CDR2 is YYREEE in the germline V gene (reference sequence). The V and J ends lost 2 bases and 6 bases, in that order; junction bases with no gene match: 11. This CDR3 has 17 amino acids. The CDR3 is CASSFPGQGASRDGYTF. The CDR3 region has the DNA TGTGCCAGCAGCTTCCCGGGACAGGGGGCAAGTCGCGATGGCTACACCTTC.

The rearrangement uses TRBV18 and TRBJ1-4, with TRBD1 identical over 7 bases. This CDR3 is 14 amino acids long. CDR1 KGHSH and CDR2 LQKENI come from the germline V gene. The trim removed 1 base at V and 7 bases at J, leaving 3 bases unmatched. The CDR3 nucleotides are TGTGCCAGCTCACCACTCCAGGGGGTTGAAAAACTGTTTTTT. The encoded protein is CASSPLQGVEKLFF.

The sample holds one count of this clone. V is TRBV14 and J is TRBJ2-5, with 15 bases matching TRBD2. The CDR3 covers 23 residues. The junction had 25 bases not matched to a gene; V was cut back by 3 bases and J by 5 bases. Per the germline V gene, CDR1 is SGHDN and CDR2 is FVKESK. CDR3 in amino acids: CASSQDGFSAGLAGGLARETQYF. The CDR3, as DNA: TGTGCCAGCAGCCAGGATGGATTTTCCGCGGGACTAGCGGGAGGACTTGCTCGGGAGACCCAGTACTTC.

This chain uses TRBV5-8 with TRBJ1-2, with D possibly TRBD1 on 6 matching bases. The CDR3 contains 15 residues. V gave up 4 bases and J gave up 4 bases, with 17 bases separating them. Germline V gene sequence: CDR1 SGHTS, CDR2 YDEGEE. DNA of the CDR3: TGTGCCAGCAGCCCGGGGACAAGGGAAGGCTATGGCTACACCTTC. The encoded protein is CASSPGTREGYGYTF.

This chain uses TRBV28 with TRBJ2-7, with D uncertain. V lost 3 bases to trimming and J lost 4 bases, with 4 bases between them. CDR3 length: 11 residues. CDR1 and CDR2 from the germline V gene are MDHEN and SYDVKM. The CDR3 spells CASSFVYEQYF. CDR3 coding DNA: TGTGCCAGCAGTTTTGTATACGAGCAGTACTTC.

V gene TRBV28 combines with J gene TRBJ2-1; the match to TRBD2 covers 14 bases. In germline, CDR1 is MDHEN, CDR2 SYDVKM. The CDR3 consists of 19 residues. Trimming at V came to 1 base and at J to 3 bases, leaving 8 bases not matched to a gene. The CDR3 DNA is TGTGCCAGCAGTTTATCCGGACTAGCGGGAGGCTCAGACTACAATGAGCAGTTCTTC. This codes for CASSLSGLAGGSDYNEQFF. Full variable domain (rest looked up from reference TRBV28 and TRBJ2-1): DVKVTQSSRYLVKRTGEKVFLECVQDMDHENMFWYRQDPGLGLRLIYFSYDVKMKEKGDIPEGYSVSREKKERFSLILESASTNQTSMYLCASSLSGLAGGSDYNEQFFGPGTRLTVL.